This paragraph reports one T cell receptor (beta chain). In the original processing: Amplification of reference gene primers provided the estimated nucleated cell counts. Produced via immunoSEQ multiplex PCR; TCRdb's table is partial and in-frame only. For V, J and clone size, that table is used; D and trimming come from the DNA. The sample consists of under 150,000 clones, 81% of them appearing once. This entry is derived from a study of blood T cell repertoires in COVID-19. Study-level information: Acute-phase and convalescent COVID-19 samples originated in the United States, Italy and Spain. The cDNA or gDNA used as material had been derived from T cells, B-cell-depleted T cells, or PBMCs.

Trimming shortened V by 11 bases and J by 1 base, and 9 bases separated the two germline ends. Germline loops: CDR1 MNHEY, CDR2 SVGAGI. The CDR3 has 12 residues. Source material: peripheral blood. The chain recombines TRBV6-5 with TRBJ1-5; TRBD1 is a possible D gene (6 bases). This receptor was identified in a man aged 50-60 years with acute or convalescent COVID-19. The CDR3 here is CAGGKSNQPQHF. For the CDR3, the DNA is TGTGCCGGGGGCAAGAGCAATCAGCCCCAGCATTTT.